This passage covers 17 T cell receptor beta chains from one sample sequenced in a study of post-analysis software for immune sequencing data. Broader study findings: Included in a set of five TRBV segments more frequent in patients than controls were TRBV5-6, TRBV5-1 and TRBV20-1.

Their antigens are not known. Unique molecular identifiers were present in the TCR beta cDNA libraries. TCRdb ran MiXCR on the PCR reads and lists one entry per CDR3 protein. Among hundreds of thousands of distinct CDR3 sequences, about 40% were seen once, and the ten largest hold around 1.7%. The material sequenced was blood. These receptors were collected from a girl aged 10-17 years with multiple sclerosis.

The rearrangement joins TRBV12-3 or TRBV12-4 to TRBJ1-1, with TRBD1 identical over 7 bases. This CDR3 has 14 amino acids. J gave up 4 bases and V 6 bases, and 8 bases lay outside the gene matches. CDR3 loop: CASSQGGFGTEAFF. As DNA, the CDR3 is TGTGCCAGCAGCCAAGGGGGCTTCGGCACTGAAGCTTTCTTT.

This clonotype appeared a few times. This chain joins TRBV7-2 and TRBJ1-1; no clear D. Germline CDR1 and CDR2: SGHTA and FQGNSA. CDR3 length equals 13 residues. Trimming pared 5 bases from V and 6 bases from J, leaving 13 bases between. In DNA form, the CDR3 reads TGTGCCAGCAGCCTCGGTGCAAGGGCTGAAGCTTTCTTT. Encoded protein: CASSLGARAEAFF.

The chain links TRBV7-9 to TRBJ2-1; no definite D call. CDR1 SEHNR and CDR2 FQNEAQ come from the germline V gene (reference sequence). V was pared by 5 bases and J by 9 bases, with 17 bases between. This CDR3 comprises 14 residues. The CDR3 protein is CASSPRPSSGEQFF. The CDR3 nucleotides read TGTGCCAGCAGCCCCCGGCCCTCTTCTGGTGAGCAGTTCTTC.

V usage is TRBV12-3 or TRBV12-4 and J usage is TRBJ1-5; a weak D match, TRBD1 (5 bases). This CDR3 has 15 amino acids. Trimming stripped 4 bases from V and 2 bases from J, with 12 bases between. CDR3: CASSSGSGGNQPQHF. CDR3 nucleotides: TGTGCCAGCAGTTCGGGTTCGGGGGGCAATCAGCCCCAGCATTTT.

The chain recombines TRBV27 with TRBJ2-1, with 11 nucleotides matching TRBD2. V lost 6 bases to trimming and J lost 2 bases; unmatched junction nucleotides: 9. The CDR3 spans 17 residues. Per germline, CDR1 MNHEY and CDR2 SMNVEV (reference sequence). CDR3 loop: CASSPASGRFPYNEQFF. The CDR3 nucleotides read TGTGCCAGCAGCCCTGCTAGCGGGAGGTTCCCCTACAATGAGCAGTTCTTC.

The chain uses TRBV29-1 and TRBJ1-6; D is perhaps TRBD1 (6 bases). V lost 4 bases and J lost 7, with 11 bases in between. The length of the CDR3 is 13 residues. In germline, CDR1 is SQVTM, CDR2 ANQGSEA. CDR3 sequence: CSVGQDRNSPLHF. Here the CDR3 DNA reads TGCAGCGTTGGCCAGGACAGAAATTCACCCCTCCACTTT.

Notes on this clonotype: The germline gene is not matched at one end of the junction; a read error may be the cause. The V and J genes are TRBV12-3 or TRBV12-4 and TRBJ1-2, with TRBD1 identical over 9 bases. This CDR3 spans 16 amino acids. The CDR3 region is CASSLRQGVLCGGYTF. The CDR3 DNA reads TGCGCCAGCAGTTTGCGACAGGGGGTGTTATGCGGCGGCTACACCTTC.

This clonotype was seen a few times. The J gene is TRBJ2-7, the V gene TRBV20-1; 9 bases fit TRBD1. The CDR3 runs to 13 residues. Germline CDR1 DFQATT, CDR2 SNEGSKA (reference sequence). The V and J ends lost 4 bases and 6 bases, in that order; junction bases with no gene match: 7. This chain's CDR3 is CSAKGTGKGEQYF. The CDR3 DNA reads TGCAGTGCTAAAGGGACAGGGAAGGGCGAGCAGTACTTC.

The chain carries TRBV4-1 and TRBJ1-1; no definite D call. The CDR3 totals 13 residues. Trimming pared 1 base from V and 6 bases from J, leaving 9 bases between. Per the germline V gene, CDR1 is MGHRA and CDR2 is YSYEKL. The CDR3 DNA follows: TGCGCCAGCAGCCAAGGAACAAAGGCTGAAGCTTTCTTT. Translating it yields CASSQGTKAEAFF.

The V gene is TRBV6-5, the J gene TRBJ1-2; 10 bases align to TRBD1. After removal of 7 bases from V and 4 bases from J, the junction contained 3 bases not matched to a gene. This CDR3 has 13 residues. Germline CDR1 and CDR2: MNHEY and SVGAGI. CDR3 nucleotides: TGTGCCAGCAAACGGACAGGGGGCTATGGCTACACCTTC. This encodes CASKRTGGYGYTF.

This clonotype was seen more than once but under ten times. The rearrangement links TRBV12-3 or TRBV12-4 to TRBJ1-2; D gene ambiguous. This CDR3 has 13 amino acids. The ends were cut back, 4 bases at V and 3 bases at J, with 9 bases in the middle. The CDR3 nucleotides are TGTGCCAGCAGTTCCTTTGCGGACTATGGCTACACCTTC. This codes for CASSSFADYGYTF.

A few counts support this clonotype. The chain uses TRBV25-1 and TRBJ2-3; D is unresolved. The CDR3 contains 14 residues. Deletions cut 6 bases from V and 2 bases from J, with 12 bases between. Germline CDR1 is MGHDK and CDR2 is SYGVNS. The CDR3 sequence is CASSSWGSTDTQYF. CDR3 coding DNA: TGTGCCAGCAGCTCCTGGGGTTCCACAGATACGCAGTATTTT.

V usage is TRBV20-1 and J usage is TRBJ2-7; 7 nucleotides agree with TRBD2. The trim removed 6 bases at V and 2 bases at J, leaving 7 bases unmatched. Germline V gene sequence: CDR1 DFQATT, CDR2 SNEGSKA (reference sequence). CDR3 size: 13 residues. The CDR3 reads CSAVTSAPYEQYF. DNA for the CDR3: TGCAGTGCCGTAACTAGCGCACCCTACGAGCAGTACTTC.

In DNA, the CDR3 is TGTGCCAGCAGTTACTGGCGGGGCCAGGGGGAGCTGTTTTTT. Protein product: CASSYWRGQGELFF. The V call is TRBV6-5, the J call TRBJ2-2; D may be TRBD2 (6 bases). This CDR3 is built from 14 residues. Trimming pared 1 base from V and 8 bases from J, leaving 11 bases between. Germline V gene sequence: CDR1 MNHEY, CDR2 SVGAGI.

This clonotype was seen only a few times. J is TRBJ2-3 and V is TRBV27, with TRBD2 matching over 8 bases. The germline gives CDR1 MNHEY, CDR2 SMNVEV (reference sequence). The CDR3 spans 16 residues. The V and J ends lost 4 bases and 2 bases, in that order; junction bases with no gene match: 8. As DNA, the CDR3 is TGTGCCAGCAGTTCTTTAGCGGGACGGACCACAGATACGCAGTATTTT. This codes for CASSSLAGRTTDTQYF.

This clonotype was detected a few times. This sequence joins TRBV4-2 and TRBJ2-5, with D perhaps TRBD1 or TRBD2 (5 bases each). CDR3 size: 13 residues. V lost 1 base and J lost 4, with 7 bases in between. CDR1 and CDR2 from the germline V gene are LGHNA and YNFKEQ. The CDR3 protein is CASSQAGAETQYF. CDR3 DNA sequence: TGTGCCAGCAGCCAAGCCGGGGCAGAGACCCAGTACTTC.

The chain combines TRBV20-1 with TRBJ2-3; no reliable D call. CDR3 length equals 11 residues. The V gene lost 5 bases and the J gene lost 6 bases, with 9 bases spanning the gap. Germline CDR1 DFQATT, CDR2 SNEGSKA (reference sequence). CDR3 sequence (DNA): TGCAGTGCTCAATTGGATGATACGCAGTATTTT. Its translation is CSAQLDDTQYF.